The TCR beta chain under discussion was sequenced for a study of CD8 T cells in ankylosing spondylitis. Each TCR beta library was made by quantitative 5'-RACE that incorporated molecular barcodes. Using its own MiXCR run on the 5' RACE reads, TCRdb lists one record per CDR3 protein. The sample shows fewer than 200,000 distinct CDR3 sequences, 15% to 20% of them seen only once. There are 14 residues in the CDR3. CDR1 is DFQATT and CDR2 is SNEGSKA in the germline V gene (reference sequence). V was clipped by 1 base and J by 6 bases, with 13 bases between them. The sequence came from a male donor aged 5 to 29 with ankylosing spondylitis or in good health (not recorded which). V gene TRBV20-1 combines with J gene TRBJ1-5; D gene unclear. Sequencing was carried out using blood, either unsorted or a sorted T cell fraction (not recorded which). In nucleotides, the CDR3 is TGCAGTGCTAGAGCCTTACGGGGTAGTCAGCCCCAGCATTTT. As protein: CSARALRGSQPQHF.